This TCR beta chain was captured in a study of cytomegalovirus exposure and HLA in healthy donors. In the PCR, 60 Vbeta and 13 Jbeta primers were used. Profiled with immunoSEQ multiplex PCR; TCRdb holds only in-frame clones, not every one. The sample has roughly 100,000 clones; roughly three quarters are singletons. The origin of this receptor is a female donor in good health and CMV-seronegative. The source material was PBMCs.

The CDR3 loop is CASSRVTASFSTDTQYF. CDR3 in DNA: TGTGCCAGCAGCCGGGTAACGGCATCCTTTAGCACAGATACGCAGTATTTT. The chain carries TRBV2 and TRBJ2-3, with D uncertain. V was clipped by 6 bases and J by 0 bases, with 19 bases between them. This CDR3 is 17 amino acids long. Germline V gene sequence: CDR1 SNHLY, CDR2 FYNNEI.